One and the same sample provided the 5 T cell receptor beta chains below, sequenced in a study of shared clonotypes between healthy human individuals. Measured with immunoSEQ multiplex PCR; TCRdb has only the in-frame clones, and not every one. The data show about 1 million clones, roughly 70% seen once. Sequencing was performed on memory CD4+ T cells sorted from blood. The subset here: CD45RA-negative fraction. These receptors came from a man younger than 35 in good health.

The rearrangement joins TRBV6-1 to TRBJ2-6; D unclear. Looked up from germline, CDR1 is MNHNS and CDR2 is SASEGT. This CDR3 contains 12 residues. The V end was cut by 10 bases, the J end by 4 bases, with 8 bases between. This CDR3 reads CATAEGANVLTF. In DNA, the CDR3 is TGTGCCACGGCGGAAGGGGCCAACGTCCTGACTTTC.

V usage is TRBV5-6 and J usage is TRBJ1-2, with 7 bases lining up with TRBD1. The CDR3 runs to 13 residues. Germline lookup yields CDR1 SGHDT and CDR2 YYEEEE. The V and J ends lost 4 bases and 6 bases, in that order; junction bases with no gene match: 6. CDR3 protein: CASSRTGGDGYTF. CDR3 nucleotides: TGTGCCAGCAGCCGGACAGGTGGGGATGGCTACACCTTC. The full variable domain, its missing parts supplied by reference TRBV5-6 and TRBJ1-2, is DAGVTQSPTHLIKTRGQQVTLRCSPKSGHDTVSWYQQALGQGPQFIFQYYEEEERQRGNFPDRFSGHQFPNYSSELNVNALLLGDSALYLCASSRTGGDGYTFGSGTRLTVV.

The chain has TRBV7-2 and TRBJ2-7; D assignment may be TRBD1 or TRBD2 (5 bases each). Trimming shortened V by 3 bases and J by 1 base, and 13 bases separated the two germline ends. Germline loops: CDR1 SGHTA, CDR2 FQGNSA. This CDR3 comprises 15 residues. The CDR3 region is CASSFAPGPSYEQYF. Here the CDR3 DNA reads TGTGCCAGCAGCTTTGCCCCGGGGCCTTCCTACGAGCAGTACTTC.

The chain has TRBV10-3 and TRBJ2-3; the D is unclear. Looked up from germline, CDR1 is ENHRY and CDR2 is SYGVKD. The CDR3 runs 13 residues. V was clipped by 5 bases and J by 2 bases, with 8 bases between them. The CDR3 region has the DNA TGTGCCATCAGTAACACCGCCACAGATACGCAGTATTTT. Protein sequence: CAISNTATDTQYF.

The chain is built from TRBV28 and TRBJ2-5; D remains ambiguous. Near its end, the DNA agrees better with TRBJ2-7, so the J call may be wrong. The CDR3 contains 14 residues. Germline V gene data show CDR1 as MDHEN and CDR2 as SYDVKM. The CDR3 DNA reads TGTGCCAGCGGACCTTCAATGACCCCCTACGAGCAGTACTTC. Residues: CASGPSMTPYEQYF.